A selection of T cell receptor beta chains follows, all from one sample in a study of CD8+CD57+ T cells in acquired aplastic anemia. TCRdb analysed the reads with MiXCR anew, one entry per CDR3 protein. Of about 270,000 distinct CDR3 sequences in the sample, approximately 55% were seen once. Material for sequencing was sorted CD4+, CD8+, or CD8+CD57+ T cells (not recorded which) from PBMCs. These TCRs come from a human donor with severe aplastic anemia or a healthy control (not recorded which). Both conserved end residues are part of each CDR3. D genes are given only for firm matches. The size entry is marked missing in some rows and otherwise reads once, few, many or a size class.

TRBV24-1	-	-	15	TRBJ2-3	TGTGCCACCAGTGTTGGGCAGGGAAGTGCAGATACGCAGTATTTT	CATSVGQGSADTQYF
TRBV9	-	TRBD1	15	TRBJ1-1	TGTGCCAGCAGCGCCCATAGGACAGGGGACACTGAAGCTTTCTTT	CASSAHRTGDTEAFF
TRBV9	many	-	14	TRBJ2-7	TGTGCCAGCAGCGTAGGTCGAGGGAACTACGAGCAGTACTTC	CASSVGRGNYEQYF
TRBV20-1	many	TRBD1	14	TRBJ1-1	TGCAGTGCGACCCCGGGACAGCAAAACACTGAAGCTTTCTTT	CSATPGQQNTEAFF
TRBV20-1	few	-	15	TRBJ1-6	TGCAGTGCTAGAGATGTGCGACAGCCTAATTCACCCCTCCACTTT	CSARDVRQPNSPLHF
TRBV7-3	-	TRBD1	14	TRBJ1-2	TGTGCCAGCAGCTTAACAGGGACAGGGTATGGCTACACCTTC	CASSLTGTGYGYTF
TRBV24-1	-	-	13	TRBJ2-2	TGTGCCACCCGCAAGTCCTTCGCCGGGGAGCTGTTTTTT	CATRKSFAGELFF
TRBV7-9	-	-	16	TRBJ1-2	TGTGCCAGCAGCTTAAGTGGCAGCACCGTGGCGTATGGCTACACCTTC	CASSLSGSTVAYGYTF
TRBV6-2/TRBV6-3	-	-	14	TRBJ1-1	TGTGCCAGCAGTCACCGGACAGAGAACACTGAAGCTTTCTTT	CASSHRTENTEAFF
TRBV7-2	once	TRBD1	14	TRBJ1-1	TGTGCCAGCAGCTCCCGGACAGGGGCCCCTGAAGCTTTCTTT	CASSSRTGAPEAFF
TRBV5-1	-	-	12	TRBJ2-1	TGCGCCAGCAGCTTGGTTGCGGATGAGCAGTTCTTC	CASSLVADEQFF
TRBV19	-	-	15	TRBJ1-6	TGTGCCAGTACCGAACAGGGTCTGGATAATTCACCCCTCCACTTT	CASTEQGLDNSPLHF
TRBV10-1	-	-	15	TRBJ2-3	TGCGCCAGCAAAAGTGGCCCCCGACTAGAAGATACGCAGTATTTT	CASKSGPRLEDTQYF